Below, one T cell receptor beta chain is given with its context. Its antigen is as yet unknown. The data originate from a study of T cell responses to AZD1222 COVID-19 vaccine. Using immunoSEQ multiplex PCR, the repertoire was profiled, and TCRdb retains in-frame clones only, with some absent. The sample consists of some 120,000 clones, over 85% of them appearing once. The CDR3 loop spans 15 amino acids. Per the germline V gene, CDR1 is SGHKS and CDR2 is YYEKEE (reference sequence). Trimming at V came to 0 bases and at J to 2 bases, leaving 4 bases not matched to a gene. Overall study findings and caveats: Spike was spanned by vaccine-associated CD4 TCRs, which were dominant at 160-218 and 743-854. Unmutated variant regions are reportedly the target of nearly half of TCRs that are spike-specific. Repertoire sampling happened only post peak T cell response. Females made up more of the donors, who were largely white British, and clonal diversity may have come out too low.

The specimen comprised peripheral blood, sampled on day 0 of AZD1222 vaccination. The chain recombines TRBV5-5 with TRBJ2-7; 8 bases are a match to TRBD2. This TCR came from an adult in good health. The CDR3 DNA follows: TGTGCCAGCAGCTTGGTCCCTAGCGGGCCCTACGAGCAGTACTTC. Its protein product is CASSLVPSGPYEQYF. The whole variable domain, remainder taken from reference TRBV5-5 and TRBJ2-7, is DAGVTQSPTHLIKTRGQQVTLRCSPISGHKSVSWYQQVLGQGPQFIFQYYEKEERGRGNFPDRFSARQFPNYSSELNVNALLLGDSALYLCASSLVPSGPYEQYFGPGTRLTVT.